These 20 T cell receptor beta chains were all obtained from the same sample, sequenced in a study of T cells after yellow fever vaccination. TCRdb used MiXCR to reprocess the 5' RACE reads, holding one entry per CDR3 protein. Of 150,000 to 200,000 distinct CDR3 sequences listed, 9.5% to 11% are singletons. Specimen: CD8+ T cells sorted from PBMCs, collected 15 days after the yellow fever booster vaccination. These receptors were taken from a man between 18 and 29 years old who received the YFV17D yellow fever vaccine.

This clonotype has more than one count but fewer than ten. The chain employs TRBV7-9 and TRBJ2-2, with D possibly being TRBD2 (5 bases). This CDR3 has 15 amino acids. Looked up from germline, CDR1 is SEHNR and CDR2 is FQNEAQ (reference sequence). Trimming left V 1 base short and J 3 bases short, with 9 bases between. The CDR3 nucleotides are TGTGCCAGCAGCTTAGGAGGGTTGGACACCGGGGAGCTGTTTTTT. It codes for CASSLGGLDTGELFF. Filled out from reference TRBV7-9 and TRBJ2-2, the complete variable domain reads DTGVSQNPRHKITKRGQNVTFRCDPISEHNRLYWYRQTLGQGPEFLTYFQNEAQLEKSRLLSDRFSAERPKGSFSTLEIQRTEQGDSAMYLCASSLGGLDTGELFFGEGSRLTVL.

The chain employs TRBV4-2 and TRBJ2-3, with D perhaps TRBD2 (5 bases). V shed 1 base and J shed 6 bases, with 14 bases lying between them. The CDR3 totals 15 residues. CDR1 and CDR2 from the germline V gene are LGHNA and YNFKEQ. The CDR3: CASSQGWTSKDTQYF. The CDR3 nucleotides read TGTGCCAGCAGCCAAGGTTGGACTTCGAAGGATACGCAGTATTTT.

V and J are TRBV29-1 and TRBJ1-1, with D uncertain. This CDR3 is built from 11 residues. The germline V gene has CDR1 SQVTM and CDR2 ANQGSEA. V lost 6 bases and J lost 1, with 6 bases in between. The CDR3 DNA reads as TGCAGCGTAGTAAAGAACACTGAAGCTTTCTTT. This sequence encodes CSVVKNTEAFF.

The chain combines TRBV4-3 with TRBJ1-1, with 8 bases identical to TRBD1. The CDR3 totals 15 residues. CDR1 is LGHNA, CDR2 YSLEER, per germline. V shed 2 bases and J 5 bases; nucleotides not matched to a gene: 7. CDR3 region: CASSQTGGIWTEAFF. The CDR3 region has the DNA TGCGCCAGCAGCCAAACAGGGGGAATATGGACTGAAGCTTTCTTT.

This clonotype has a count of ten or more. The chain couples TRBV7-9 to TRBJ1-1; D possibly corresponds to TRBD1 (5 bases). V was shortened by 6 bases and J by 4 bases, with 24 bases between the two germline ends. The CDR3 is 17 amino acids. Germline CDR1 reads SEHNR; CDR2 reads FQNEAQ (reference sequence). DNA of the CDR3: TGTGCCAGCAGTCCTGACGGACACTCTCAACGGGGCACTGAAGCTTTCTTT. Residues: CASSPDGHSQRGTEAFF.

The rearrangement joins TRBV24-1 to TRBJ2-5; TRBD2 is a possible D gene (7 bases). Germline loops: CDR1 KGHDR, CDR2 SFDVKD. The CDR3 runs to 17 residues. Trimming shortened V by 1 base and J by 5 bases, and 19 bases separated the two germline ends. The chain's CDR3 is CATSDFGGGDRGETQYF. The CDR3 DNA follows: TGTGCCACCAGTGATTTTGGCGGGGGCGACCGGGGGGAGACCCAGTACTTC.

CDR3 amino acids: CASSLEPRVQPQHF. The CDR3 nucleotides read TGTGCCAGCAGTTTAGAACCTAGGGTTCAGCCCCAGCATTTT. The chain uses TRBV27 and TRBJ1-5; D is ambiguous. The CDR3 has 14 residues. Germline CDR1 is MNHEY and CDR2 is SMNVEV (reference sequence). Trimming removed 2 bases from V and 6 bases from J, with 11 bases in between.

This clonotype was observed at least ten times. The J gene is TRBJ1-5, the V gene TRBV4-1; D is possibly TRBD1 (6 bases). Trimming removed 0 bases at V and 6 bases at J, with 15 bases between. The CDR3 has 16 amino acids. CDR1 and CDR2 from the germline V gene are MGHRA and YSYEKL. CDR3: CASSQDIIQGSQPQHF. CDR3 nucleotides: TGCGCCAGCAGCCAAGATATTATACAGGGAAGTCAGCCCCAGCATTTT.

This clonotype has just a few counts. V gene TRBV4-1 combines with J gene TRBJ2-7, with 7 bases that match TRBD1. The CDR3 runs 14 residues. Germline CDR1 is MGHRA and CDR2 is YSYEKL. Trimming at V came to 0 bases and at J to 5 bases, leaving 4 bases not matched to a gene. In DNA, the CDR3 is TGCGCCAGCAGCCAAGATCGAGGGGGCAACGAGCAGTACTTC. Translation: CASSQDRGGNEQYF.

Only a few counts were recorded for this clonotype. The CDR3 loop reads CASSGGRVFFGANVLTF. In DNA form, the CDR3 reads TGTGCCAGCAGTGGAGGAAGGGTATTCTTTGGGGCCAACGTCCTGACTTTC. V and J are TRBV2 and TRBJ2-6; D remains ambiguous. CDR3 length: 17 amino acids. The germline V gene encodes CDR1 SNHLY and CDR2 FYNNEI. Trimming removed 4 bases from V and 3 bases from J, with 16 bases in between.

The CDR3 bases are TGTGCCACCATCTCCCTAAACTACGAGCTGTACGTC. The encoded protein is CATISLNYELYV. The chain carries TRBV6-2 or TRBV6-3 and TRBJ2-7; D is uncertain. This CDR3 spans 12 amino acids. The germline CDR1 and CDR2 sequences are MNHEY and SVGEGT.

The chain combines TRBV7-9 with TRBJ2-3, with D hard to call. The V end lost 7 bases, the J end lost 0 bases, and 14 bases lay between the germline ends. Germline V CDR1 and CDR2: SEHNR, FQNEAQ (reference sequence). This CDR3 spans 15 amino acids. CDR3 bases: TGTGCCAGCACCGCCCGAGCTGGGAGCACAGATACGCAGTATTTT. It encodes CASTARAGSTDTQYF. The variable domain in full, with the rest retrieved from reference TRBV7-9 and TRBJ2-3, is DTGVSQNPRHKITKRGQNVTFRCDPISEHNRLYWYRQTLGQGPEFLTYFQNEAQLEKSRLLSDRFSAERPKGSFSTLEIQRTEQGDSAMYLCASTARAGSTDTQYFGPGTRLTVL.

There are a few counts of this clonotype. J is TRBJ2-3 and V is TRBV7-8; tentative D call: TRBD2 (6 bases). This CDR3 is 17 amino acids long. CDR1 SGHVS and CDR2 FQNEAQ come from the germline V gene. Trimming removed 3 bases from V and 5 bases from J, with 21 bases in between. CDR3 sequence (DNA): TGTGCCAGCAGCTTTTTTGGTGTGAGCCCGGGGGAAGATACGCAGTATTTT. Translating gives CASSFFGVSPGEDTQYF.

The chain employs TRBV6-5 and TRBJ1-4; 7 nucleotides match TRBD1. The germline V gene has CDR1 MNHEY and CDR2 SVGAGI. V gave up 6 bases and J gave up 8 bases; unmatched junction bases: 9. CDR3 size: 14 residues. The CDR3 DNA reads TGTGCCAGCAGGGATCAGGGGGTTTCAGAAAAACTGTTTTTT. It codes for CASRDQGVSEKLFF.

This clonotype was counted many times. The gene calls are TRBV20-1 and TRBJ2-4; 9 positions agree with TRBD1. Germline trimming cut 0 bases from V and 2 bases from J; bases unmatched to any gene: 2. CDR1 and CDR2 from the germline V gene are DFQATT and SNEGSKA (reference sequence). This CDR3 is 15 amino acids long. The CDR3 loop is CSARETGGPKNIQYF. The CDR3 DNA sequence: TGCAGTGCTAGAGAGACAGGGGGTCCCAAAAACATTCAGTACTTC.

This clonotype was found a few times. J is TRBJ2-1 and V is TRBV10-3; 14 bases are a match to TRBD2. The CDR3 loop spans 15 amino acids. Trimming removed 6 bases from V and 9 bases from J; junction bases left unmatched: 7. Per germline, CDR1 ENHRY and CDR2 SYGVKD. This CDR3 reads CAIRQTSGGASEQFF. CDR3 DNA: TGTGCCATCAGGCAGACTAGCGGGGGGGCGAGTGAGCAGTTCTTC.

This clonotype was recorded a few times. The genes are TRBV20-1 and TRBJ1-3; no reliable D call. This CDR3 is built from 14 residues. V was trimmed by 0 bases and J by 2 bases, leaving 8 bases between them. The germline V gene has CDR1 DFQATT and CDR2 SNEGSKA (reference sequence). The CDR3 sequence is CSARDRATGNTIYF. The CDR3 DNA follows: TGCAGTGCTAGAGATCGGGCGACTGGAAACACCATATATTTT.

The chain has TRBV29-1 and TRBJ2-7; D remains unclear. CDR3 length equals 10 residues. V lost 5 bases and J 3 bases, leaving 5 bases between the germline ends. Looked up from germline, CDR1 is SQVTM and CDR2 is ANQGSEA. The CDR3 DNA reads TGCAGCGTTTTTGTCTACGAGCAGTACTTC. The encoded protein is CSVFVYEQYF.

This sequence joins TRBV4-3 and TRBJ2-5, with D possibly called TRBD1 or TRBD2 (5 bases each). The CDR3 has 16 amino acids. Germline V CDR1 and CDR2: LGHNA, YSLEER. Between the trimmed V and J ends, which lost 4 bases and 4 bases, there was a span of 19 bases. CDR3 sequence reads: CASSREARERGETQYF. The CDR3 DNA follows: TGCGCCAGCAGCCGTGAAGCCAGGGAGAGGGGAGAGACCCAGTACTTC.

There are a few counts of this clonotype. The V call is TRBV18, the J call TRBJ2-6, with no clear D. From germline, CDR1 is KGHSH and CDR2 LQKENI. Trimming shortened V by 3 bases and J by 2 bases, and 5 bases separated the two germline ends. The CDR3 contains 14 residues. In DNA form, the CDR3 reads TGTGCCAGCTCACCGCAGGCTGGGGCCAACGTCCTGACTTTC. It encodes CASSPQAGANVLTF.